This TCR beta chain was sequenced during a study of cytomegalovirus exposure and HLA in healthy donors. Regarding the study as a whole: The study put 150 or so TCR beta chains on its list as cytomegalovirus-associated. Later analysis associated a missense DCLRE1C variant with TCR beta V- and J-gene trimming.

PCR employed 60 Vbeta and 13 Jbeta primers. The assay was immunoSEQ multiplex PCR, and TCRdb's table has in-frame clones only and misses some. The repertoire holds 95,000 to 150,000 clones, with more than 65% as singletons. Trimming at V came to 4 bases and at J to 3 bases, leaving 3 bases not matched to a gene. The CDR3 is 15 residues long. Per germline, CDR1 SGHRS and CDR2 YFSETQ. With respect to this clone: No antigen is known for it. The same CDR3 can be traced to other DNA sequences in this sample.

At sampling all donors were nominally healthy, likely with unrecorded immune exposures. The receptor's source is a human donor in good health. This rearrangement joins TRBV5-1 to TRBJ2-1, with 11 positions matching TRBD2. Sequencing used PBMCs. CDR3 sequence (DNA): TGCGCCAGCAGCCCCGGGACTAGCGGCTACAATGAGCAGTTCTTC. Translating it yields CASSPGTSGYNEQFF. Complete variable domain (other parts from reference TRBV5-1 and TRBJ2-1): KAGVTQTPRYLIKTRGQQVTLSCSPISGHRSVSWYQQTPGQGLQFLFEYFSETQRNKGNFPGRFSGRQFSNSRSEMNVSTLELGDSALYLCASSPGTSGYNEQFFGPGTRLTVL.